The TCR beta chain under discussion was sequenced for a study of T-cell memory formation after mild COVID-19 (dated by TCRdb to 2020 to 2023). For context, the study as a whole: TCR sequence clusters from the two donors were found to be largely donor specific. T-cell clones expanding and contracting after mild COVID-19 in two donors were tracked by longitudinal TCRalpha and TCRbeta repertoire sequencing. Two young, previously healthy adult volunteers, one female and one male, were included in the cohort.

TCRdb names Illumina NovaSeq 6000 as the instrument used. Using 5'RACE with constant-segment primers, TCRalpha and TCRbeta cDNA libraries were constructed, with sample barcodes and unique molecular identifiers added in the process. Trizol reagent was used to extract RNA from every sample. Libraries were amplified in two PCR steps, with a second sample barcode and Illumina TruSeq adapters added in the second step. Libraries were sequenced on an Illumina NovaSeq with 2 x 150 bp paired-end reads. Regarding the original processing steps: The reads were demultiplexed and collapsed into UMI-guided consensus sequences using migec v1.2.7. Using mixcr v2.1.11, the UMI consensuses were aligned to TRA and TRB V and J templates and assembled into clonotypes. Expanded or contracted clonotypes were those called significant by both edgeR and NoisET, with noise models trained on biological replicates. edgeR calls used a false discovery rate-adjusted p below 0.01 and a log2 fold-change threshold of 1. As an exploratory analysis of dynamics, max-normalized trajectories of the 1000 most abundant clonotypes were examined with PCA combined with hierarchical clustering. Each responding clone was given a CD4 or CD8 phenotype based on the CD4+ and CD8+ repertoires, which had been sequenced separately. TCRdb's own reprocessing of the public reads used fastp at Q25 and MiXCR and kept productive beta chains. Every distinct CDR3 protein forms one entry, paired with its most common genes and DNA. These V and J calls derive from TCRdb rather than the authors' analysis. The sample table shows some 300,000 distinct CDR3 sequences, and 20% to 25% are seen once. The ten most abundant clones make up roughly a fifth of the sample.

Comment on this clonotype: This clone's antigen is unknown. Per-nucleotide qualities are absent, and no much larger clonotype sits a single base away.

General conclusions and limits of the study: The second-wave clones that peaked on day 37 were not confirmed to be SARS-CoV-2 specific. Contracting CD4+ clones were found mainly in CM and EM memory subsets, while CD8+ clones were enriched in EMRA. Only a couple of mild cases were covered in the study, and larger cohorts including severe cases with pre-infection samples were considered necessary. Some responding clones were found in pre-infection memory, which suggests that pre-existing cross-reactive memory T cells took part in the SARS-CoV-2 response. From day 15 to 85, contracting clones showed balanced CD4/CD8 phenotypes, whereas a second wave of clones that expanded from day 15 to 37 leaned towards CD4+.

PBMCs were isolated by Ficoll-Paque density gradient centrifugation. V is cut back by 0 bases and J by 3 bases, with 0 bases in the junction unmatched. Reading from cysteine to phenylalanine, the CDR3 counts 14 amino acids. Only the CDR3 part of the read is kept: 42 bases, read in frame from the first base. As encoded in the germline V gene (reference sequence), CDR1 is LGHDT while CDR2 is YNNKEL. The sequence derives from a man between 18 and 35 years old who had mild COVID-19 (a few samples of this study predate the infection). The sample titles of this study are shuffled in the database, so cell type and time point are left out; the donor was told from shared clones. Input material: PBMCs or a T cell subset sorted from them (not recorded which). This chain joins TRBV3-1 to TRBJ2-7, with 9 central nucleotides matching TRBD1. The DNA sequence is TGTGCCAGCAGCCAAGAGGACAGGGGCTACGAGCAGTACTTC. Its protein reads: CASSQEDRGYEQYF.